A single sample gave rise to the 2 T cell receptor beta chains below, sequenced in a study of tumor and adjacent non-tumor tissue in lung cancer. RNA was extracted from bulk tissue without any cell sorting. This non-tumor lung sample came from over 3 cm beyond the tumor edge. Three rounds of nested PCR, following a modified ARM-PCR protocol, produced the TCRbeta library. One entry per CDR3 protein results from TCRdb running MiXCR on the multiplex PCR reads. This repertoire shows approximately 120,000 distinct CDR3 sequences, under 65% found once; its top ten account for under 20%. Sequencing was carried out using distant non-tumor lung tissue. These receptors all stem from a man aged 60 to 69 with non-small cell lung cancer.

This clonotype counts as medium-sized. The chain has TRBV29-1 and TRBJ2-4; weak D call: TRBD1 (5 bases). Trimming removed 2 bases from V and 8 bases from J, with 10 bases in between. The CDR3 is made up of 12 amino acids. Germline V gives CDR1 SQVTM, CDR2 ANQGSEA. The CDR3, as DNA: TGCAGCGTTGAAACGCAGGGCCACATTCAGTACTTC. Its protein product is CSVETQGHIQYF. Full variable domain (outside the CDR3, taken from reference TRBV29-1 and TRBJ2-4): SAVISQKPSRDICQRGTSLTIQCQVDSQVTMMFWYRQQPGQSLTLIATANQGSEATYESGFVIDKFPISRPNLTFSTLTVSNMSPEDSSIYLCSVETQGHIQYFGAGTRLSVL.

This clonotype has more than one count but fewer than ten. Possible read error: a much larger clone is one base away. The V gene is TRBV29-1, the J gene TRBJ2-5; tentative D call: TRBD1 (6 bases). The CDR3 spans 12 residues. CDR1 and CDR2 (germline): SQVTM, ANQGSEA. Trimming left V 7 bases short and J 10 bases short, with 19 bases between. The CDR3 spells CSASPAGQIQYF. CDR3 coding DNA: TGCAGCGCCTCCCCCGCAGGACAGATCCAGTACTTC.